The 28 T cell receptor beta chains below all came from one sample that was sequenced in a study of cytomegalovirus exposure and HLA in healthy donors (TCRdb year 2017). Libraries were constructed by the immunoSEQ multiplex PCR assay. For the multiplex PCR, a mixture combining 60 forward primers for TCR Vbeta segments and 13 reverse primers for TCR Jbeta segments was used. This is the immuneACCESS table as TCRdb keeps it, with only in-frame sequences that have V and J called. A part of the clones is gone; compared with another copy, unresolved V genes explain less than half, and the rest is unexplained. In this sample the table shows 69,000 or so clones, roughly 68% of which occur a single time. The ten largest clones take up around 10% of the sample. The sequencing input was PBMCs. The receptors shown here come from an older woman in good health and CMV-seropositive.

The J gene is TRBJ1-5, the V gene TRBV5-1; possibly TRBD1 for D (6 bases). The germline V and J ends were trimmed by 0 bases and 4 bases, with 11 bases remaining between them. This CDR3 comprises 15 residues. Germline CDR1 SGHRS, CDR2 YFSETQ. The CDR3 nucleotides are TGCGCCAGCAGCTTGGACGGACAGAGGAATCAGCCCCAGCATTTT. Its protein product is CASSLDGQRNQPQHF.

The chain carries TRBV18 and TRBJ1-1, with D perhaps matching TRBD1 (6 bases). The V end was cut by 5 bases, the J end by 0 bases, with 7 bases between. From germline, CDR1 is KGHSH and CDR2 LQKENI. CDR3 length equals 13 residues. CDR3 in amino acids: CASSGQMNTEAFF. In DNA, the CDR3 is TGTGCCAGCTCAGGACAGATGAACACTGAAGCTTTCTTT.

The chain joins TRBV10-3 to TRBJ1-1; possibly TRBD1 for D (5 bases). From germline, CDR1 is ENHRY and CDR2 SYGVKD. This CDR3 region has 14 residues. Trimming stripped 2 bases from V and 2 bases from J, with 9 bases between. The CDR3 nucleotides read TGTGCCATCAGTGAGGGGGGGATCAACACTGAAGCTTTCTTT. Protein product: CAISEGGINTEAFF.

J is TRBJ1-6 and V is TRBV9; D is perhaps TRBD1 (5 bases). The CDR3 covers 15 residues. CDR1 SGDLS and CDR2 YYNGEE come from the germline V gene. Trimming stripped 4 bases from V and 6 bases from J, with 14 bases between. The CDR3 DNA reads as TGTGCCAGCAGCCCCGGAGGGACGGCTAATTCACCCCTCCACTTT. Its protein is CASSPGGTANSPLHF.

The chain couples TRBV30 to TRBJ2-5, with 7 bases fitting TRBD1. Germline V lookup: CDR1 GTSNPN, CDR2 SVGIG (reference sequence). J lost 4 bases, V lost 1 base, and 6 bases had no gene match. This CDR3 is 14 amino acids long. For the CDR3, the DNA is TGTGCCTGGAGTGGGGGACAGCCCGGAGAGACCCAGTACTTC. Amino acids: CAWSGGQPGETQYF.

This clone was seen a handful of times. This chain uses TRBV6-5 with TRBJ1-1; D is perhaps TRBD1 (5 bases). This CDR3 is built from 13 residues. Germline V gives CDR1 MNHEY, CDR2 SVGAGI. The germline V and J ends were trimmed by 2 bases and 4 bases, with 8 bases remaining between them. The CDR3 loop is CASSYDSTTEAFF. The CDR3 nucleotides are TGTGCCAGCAGTTACGACAGTACCACTGAAGCTTTCTTT.

This chain joins TRBV7-8 and TRBJ1-2; 10 bases align to TRBD1. V was pared by 5 bases and J by 0 bases, with 9 bases of the junction left unmatched. Per germline, CDR1 SGHVS and CDR2 FQNEAQ. The CDR3 covers 17 residues. In DNA form, the CDR3 reads TGTGCCAGCAGCCCCAGGTCCGGGACAGGGGCTAACTATGGCTACACCTTC. This encodes CASSPRSGTGANYGYTF.

With respect to this clone: The conserved closing phenylalanine or tryptophan is absent in this CDR3, likely reflecting a read error. V and J are TRBV12-5 and TRBJ1-4, with D perhaps matching TRBD1 (6 bases). Trimming pared 1 base from V and 13 bases from J, leaving 16 bases between. CDR1 and CDR2 from the germline V gene are LGHNT and FRNRAP. The CDR3 sequence is 14 residues long. The CDR3 coding sequence is TGTGCTAGTGGTTTGGGTCCTCACAGGGCAGGACTGTTTGTT. Residues: CASGLGPHRAGLFV.

This clone was found once. The V call is TRBV7-2, the J call TRBJ1-1; 8 bases agree with TRBD1. V was pared by 2 bases and J by 6 bases, with 2 bases of the junction left unmatched. From germline, CDR1 is SGHTA and CDR2 FQGNSA. The CDR3 is made up of 13 amino acids. The CDR3 sequence: CASSLLQGAEAFF. In DNA form, the CDR3 reads TGTGCCAGCAGCTTACTACAGGGGGCTGAAGCTTTCTTT.

This clone showed up just once. The chain recombines TRBV25-1 with TRBJ1-2, with D possibly matching TRBD1 (6 bases). CDR1 is MGHDK and CDR2 is SYGVNS in the germline V gene. This CDR3 is built from 13 residues. V lost 8 bases and J lost 8, with 18 bases in between. The CDR3: CASANREVGGYTF. In DNA, the CDR3 is TGTGCCAGCGCAAACAGGGAAGTGGGAGGCTACACCTTC.

The CDR3 bases are TGTGCCAGTAGTAGGACAGGGCAAGGCCAGCCCCAGCATTTT. Translation gives CASSRTGQGQPQHF. J is TRBJ1-5 and V is TRBV19; 8 nucleotides align to TRBD1. CDR3 size: 14 residues. V was pared by 4 bases and J by 7 bases, with 6 bases of the junction left unmatched. Germline V gene data show CDR1 as LNHDA and CDR2 as SQIVND (reference sequence).

Only a few counts were recorded for this clone. The chain combines TRBV5-4 with TRBJ2-3, with D possibly matching TRBD2 (5 bases). Trimming pared 4 bases from V and 8 bases from J, leaving 8 bases between. CDR3 size: 11 residues. Germline assignment: CDR1 SGHNT and CDR2 YYREEE (reference sequence). CDR3 region: CASSQSGTQYF. For the CDR3, the DNA is TGTGCCAGCAGCCAAAGCGGTACGCAGTATTTT.

The chain combines TRBV5-4 with TRBJ1-1; D is undetermined. V lost 0 bases, J lost 3 bases, and 12 bases lay in between. The CDR3 covers 15 residues. In germline, CDR1 is SGHNT, CDR2 YYREEE (reference sequence). CDR3 bases: TGTGCCAGCAGCTTGGGGGCGCCAGGTCACACTGAAGCTTTCTTT. Its protein is CASSLGAPGHTEAFF. Filled out from reference TRBV5-4 and TRBJ1-1, the complete variable domain reads ETGVTQSPTHLIKTRGQQVTLRCSSQSGHNTVSWYQQALGQGPQFIFQYYREEENGRGNFPPRFSGLQFPNYSSELNVNALELDDSALYLCASSLGAPGHTEAFFGQGTRLTVV.

The genes are TRBV7-9 and TRBJ1-2; 10 bases are a match to TRBD1. Germline V lookup: CDR1 SEHNR, CDR2 FQNEAQ (reference sequence). J was trimmed by 7 bases and V by 2 bases; bases with no gene match: 4. The CDR3 runs 14 residues. The CDR3 DNA is TGTGCCAGCAGCTTACCCTGGACAGGGGGTGGCTACACCTTC. Protein: CASSLPWTGGGYTF.

V usage is TRBV7-8 and J usage is TRBJ1-2, with TRBD1 as a possible D gene (5 bases). Trimming cost V 3 bases and J 5 bases, with 13 bases left between them. This CDR3 is built from 14 residues. Per germline, CDR1 SGHVS and CDR2 FQNEAQ. The DNA of the CDR3 is TGTGCCAGCAGCTTGGGGGGGGTCTGGTATGGCTACACCTTC. Translating it yields CASSLGGVWYGYTF.

The chain couples TRBV2 to TRBJ1-2; 11 nucleotides agree with TRBD1. Germline CDR1 is SNHLY and CDR2 is FYNNEI. With 2 bases clipped from V and 6 bases from J, the junction kept 5 bases outside the gene matches. The CDR3 extends over 15 amino acids. The CDR3 sequence: CASSETRTGGDGYTF. CDR3 sequence (DNA): TGTGCCAGCAGTGAAACGAGGACAGGGGGCGATGGCTACACCTTC.

This clone was counted only a few times. The V and J genes are TRBV9 and TRBJ1-1; D might be TRBD1 (5 bases). This CDR3 has 15 residues. V lost 3 bases, J lost 4 bases, and 16 bases lay in between. CDR1 SGDLS and CDR2 YYNGEE come from the germline V gene. The CDR3 reads CASSAQSGLGTEAFF. The CDR3 region has the DNA TGTGCCAGCAGCGCCCAGTCAGGGTTGGGCACTGAAGCTTTCTTT.

This chain connects TRBV27 to TRBJ2-7; weak D call: TRBD1 (5 bases). Trimming stripped 3 bases from V and 6 bases from J, with 12 bases between. Germline CDR1 MNHEY, CDR2 SMNVEV (reference sequence). This CDR3 has 13 residues. The CDR3 sequence is CASSFAGSGEQYF. The CDR3 coding sequence is TGTGCCAGCAGTTTTGCAGGGTCGGGCGAGCAGTACTTC.

This clone occurred once. This rearrangement joins TRBV21-1 to TRBJ1-1. TRBV21-1 is shown as a pseudogene. The CDR3 spans 13 residues. The CDR3 is CASSKVGGKEAFF. CDR3 in DNA: TGTGCCAGCAGCAAAGTGGGCGGGAAAGAAGCTTTCTTT.

With regard to this clone: One junction end does not reproduce the germline sequence, and a read error may be involved. The rearrangement links TRBV15 to TRBJ1-4; D unresolved. Germline assignment: CDR1 LNHNV and CDR2 YYDKDF (reference sequence). This CDR3 has 14 residues. CDR3 bases: TGTGCCACCAGCAGTCTCCGGGTTAATGCAAAACAGTTTTTT. It specifies CATSSLRVNAKQFF.

This clone was counted between two and nine times. The chain employs TRBV4-1 and TRBJ1-3, with TRBD1 identical over 8 bases. Germline V gene lookup returns CDR1 MGHRA and CDR2 YSYEKL. The CDR3 consists of 16 residues. Germline trimming cut 2 bases from V and 0 bases from J; bases unmatched to any gene: 3. The CDR3 here is CASSQPTGGSGNTIYF. The CDR3 DNA reads TGCGCCAGCAGCCAACCAACAGGGGGCTCTGGAAACACCATATATTTT.

This sequence joins TRBV2 and TRBJ1-4, with 9 bases lining up with TRBD1. V shed 6 bases and J 8 bases; nucleotides not matched to a gene: 10. The CDR3 contains 15 residues. The germline CDR1 and CDR2 sequences are SNHLY and FYNNEI. CDR3 amino acids: CASRQQGAIREKLFF. CDR3 sequence (DNA): TGTGCCAGCAGGCAACAGGGGGCGATCCGCGAAAAACTGTTTTTT.

The chain has TRBV23-1 and TRBJ1-5; 7 bases are shared with TRBD1. TRBV23-1 is annotated as an ORF whose role is uncertain. This CDR3 has 20 amino acids. V was clipped by 1 base and J by 0 bases; unmatched bases: 15. The CDR3 bases are TGCGCCAGCAGTCAATGGCCCTTATGGGACAGCCAAAATAGCAATCAGCCCCAGCATTTT. Translated, it gives CASSQWPLWDSQNSNQPQHF.

This chain links TRBV7-3 with TRBJ1-1; perhaps TRBD1 as D (5 bases). V was trimmed by 6 bases and J by 3 bases, leaving 14 bases between them. CDR3 length equals 14 residues. Germline V CDR1 and CDR2: SGHTA, FQGTGA. CDR3: CASSMGGLDTEAFF. The CDR3 DNA reads TGTGCCAGCAGTATGGGGGGGTTGGACACTGAAGCTTTCTTT.

The J gene is TRBJ2-5, the V gene TRBV30, with 7 bases fitting TRBD2. CDR3 length equals 13 residues. The germline gives CDR1 GTSNPN, CDR2 SVGIG (reference sequence). With V trimmed by 0 bases and J by 5 bases, 3 bases remained unmatched. CDR3 bases: TGTGCCTGGAGTGTGGGGGGGTCGGAGACCCAGTACTTC. This sequence encodes CAWSVGGSETQYF. Full variable domain (outside the CDR3, taken from reference TRBV30 and TRBJ2-5): SQTIHQWPATLVQPVGSPLSLECTVEGTSNPNLYWYRQAAGRGLQLLFYSVGIGQISSEVPQNLSASRPQDRQFILSSKKLLLSDSGFYLCAWSVGGSETQYFGPGTRLLVL.

The chain couples TRBV5-6 to TRBJ1-2, with 7 bases identical to TRBD1. Germline V CDR1 and CDR2: SGHDT, YYEEEE. The trim removed 4 bases at V and 3 bases at J, leaving 6 bases unmatched. The CDR3 contains 14 residues. CDR3: CASSNRGLDYGYTF. CDR3 sequence (DNA): TGTGCCAGCAGCAACAGGGGACTCGACTATGGCTACACCTTC.

V gene TRBV6-5 combines with J gene TRBJ1-1, with 10 bases fitting TRBD1. J gave up 5 bases and V 10 bases, and 10 bases lay outside the gene matches. Germline assignment: CDR1 MNHEY and CDR2 SVGAGI. The length of the CDR3 is 14 residues. The CDR3 coding sequence is TGTGCCACCCGAATGGACAGGGGGAGTACTGAAGCTTTCTTT. Translated: CATRMDRGSTEAFF.

In its sample, this clone was seen a few times. The CDR3 DNA is TGCGCCAGCAGCCATCGGACAGGGAGGGATGGCTACACCTTC. Amino acid sequence: CASSHRTGRDGYTF. V usage is TRBV4-1 and J usage is TRBJ1-2; 8 positions match TRBD1. Germline loops: CDR1 MGHRA, CDR2 YSYEKL. The J segment lost 6 bases and the V segment lost 3 bases, leaving 6 bases of the junction unmatched. The CDR3 runs 14 residues.